This entry lists 15 T cell receptor beta chains sequenced from one sample in a study of blood T cell repertoires in COVID-19. TCRdb's table, derived via immunoSEQ multiplex PCR, lists solely in-frame clones and lacks some. The sample consists of around 340,000 clones, roughly 90% of them appearing once. Source material: PBMCs or T cells enriched from blood (not recorded which). These receptors all stem from a woman in her 30s who had been exposed to COVID-19.

The chain recombines TRBV28 with TRBJ2-5; TRBD1 might be the D (6 bases). V gave up 5 bases and J gave up 7 bases, with 20 bases separating them. Germline V gene data show CDR1 as MDHEN and CDR2 as SYDVKM. There are 15 residues in the CDR3. CDR3 DNA sequence: TGTGCCAGCAGTACTCGCCAGGACAGCCTAGGGACCCAGTACTTC. Protein sequence: CASSTRQDSLGTQYF.

In regard to this clone: The sample holds other DNA sequences that translate to the same CDR3. This chain joins TRBV9 and TRBJ1-3, with 9 bases identical to TRBD1. Germline-derived CDR1 and CDR2 are SGDLS and YYNGEE. V trimming: 2 bases; J trimming: 1 base; junction bases outside the gene matches: 1. The CDR3 totals 15 residues. The DNA for the CDR3 is TGTGCCAGCAGCGTTGGGACAGGGTCTGGAAACACCATATATTTT. Encoded protein: CASSVGTGSGNTIYF.

This clone was seen a single time. The chain links TRBV19 to TRBJ1-2, with D possibly matching TRBD1 (5 bases). V dropped 6 bases and J dropped 4 bases, with 18 bases sitting between them. CDR1 LNHDA and CDR2 SQIVND come from the germline V gene (reference sequence). This CDR3 has 15 amino acids. The CDR3 nucleotides read TGTGCCAGTAGACCCCTCGCGGGGGTCTTCTATGGCTACACCTTC. Encoded protein: CASRPLAGVFYGYTF.

This chain joins TRBV5-4 and TRBJ2-7; no firm D call. Looked up from germline, CDR1 is SGHNT and CDR2 is YYREEE (reference sequence). The germline V and J ends were trimmed by 3 bases and 2 bases, with 6 bases remaining between them. This CDR3 is built from 12 residues. The CDR3 DNA sequence: TGTGCCAGCAGCTCCCCTACCTACGAGCAGTACTTC. It yields the protein CASSSPTYEQYF.

This clone appeared once. The chain recombines TRBV5-1 with TRBJ1-4; 7 nucleotides match TRBD1. V dropped 2 bases and J dropped 7; count of bases not matched to a gene: 5. Germline loops: CDR1 SGHRS, CDR2 YFSETQ. This CDR3 spans 14 amino acids. CDR3 nucleotides: TGCGCCAGCAGCTTTACAGGGGATGGTGAAAAACTGTTTTTT. Its translation: CASSFTGDGEKLFF.

This clone turned up a few times. The V and J genes are TRBV29-1 and TRBJ1-2; D is unresolved. CDR1 SQVTM and CDR2 ANQGSEA come from the germline V gene. The V end was cut by 4 bases, the J end by 2 bases, with 8 bases between. The CDR3 loop spans 12 amino acids. This chain's CDR3 is CSVGGLNYGYTF. The CDR3 DNA follows: TGCAGCGTTGGCGGACTGAACTATGGCTACACCTTC.

The CDR3 here is CASRAGGADTQYF. CDR3 in DNA: TGTGCCAGTAGGGCGGGAGGAGCAGATACGCAGTATTTT. The chain recombines TRBV19 with TRBJ2-3; 8 nucleotides agree with TRBD2. Per the germline V gene, CDR1 is LNHDA and CDR2 is SQIVND (reference sequence). This CDR3 spans 13 amino acids. Trimming removed 6 bases from V and 4 bases from J; junction bases left unmatched: 3.

The chain has TRBV7-8 and TRBJ2-7; the match to TRBD2 covers 11 bases. CDR1 and CDR2 (germline): SGHVS, FQNEAQ. CDR3 length: 15 amino acids. The trim removed 2 bases at V and 4 bases at J, leaving 4 bases unmatched. CDR3 residues: CASSLRLAGGYEQYF. The CDR3 nucleotides read TGTGCCAGCAGCTTACGGCTAGCGGGAGGATACGAGCAGTACTTC.

This sequence joins TRBV7-6 and TRBJ1-1, with 10 positions matching TRBD1. The germline gives CDR1 SGHVS, CDR2 FNYEAQ. There are 15 residues in the CDR3. V lost 6 bases and J lost 0; bases outside the gene matches: 4. The CDR3: CASRRTGGVNTEAFF. CDR3 nucleotides: TGTGCCAGCAGGCGGACAGGGGGGGTGAACACTGAAGCTTTCTTT.

The CDR3 DNA reads as TGTGCCAGCAGTGAGACTAGCGGGTCCCATGAGCAGTACTTC. Translated: CASSETSGSHEQYF. The chain combines TRBV7-3 with TRBJ2-7, with 10 bases identical to TRBD2. The CDR3 spans 14 residues. V lost 6 bases to trimming and J lost 7 bases; unmatched junction nucleotides: 9. Germline CDR1 reads SGHTA; CDR2 reads FQGTGA.

This sequence joins TRBV24-1 and TRBJ2-1; the D gene is possibly TRBD2 (5 bases). Germline V CDR1 and CDR2: KGHDR, SFDVKD. Between the trimmed V and J ends, which lost 4 bases and 7 bases, there was a span of 10 bases. CDR3 length equals 13 residues. The CDR3 coding sequence is TGTGCCACCAGTGACTGGACTGAAAATGAGCAGTTCTTC. It specifies CATSDWTENEQFF.

The genes are TRBV2 and TRBJ1-6; weak D call: TRBD1 (6 bases). Germline CDR1 and CDR2: SNHLY and FYNNEI. The CDR3 contains 15 residues. V shed 7 bases and J shed 5 bases, with 15 bases lying between them. The CDR3 region is CASMLWAGDNSPLHF. CDR3 sequence (DNA): TGTGCCAGCATGTTATGGGCAGGGGATAATTCACCCCTCCACTTT.

This sequence joins TRBV5-5 and TRBJ1-1; TRBD1 aligns across 8 bases. V was pared by 0 bases and J by 4 bases, with 8 bases of the junction left unmatched. The germline V gene has CDR1 SGHKS and CDR2 YYEKEE (reference sequence). This CDR3 is built from 16 residues. Here the CDR3 reads CASSLVRDRIGTEAFF. CDR3 bases: TGTGCCAGCAGCTTGGTCCGGGACAGGATCGGCACTGAAGCTTTCTTT.

This clone was observed a few times. The chain employs TRBV11-2 and TRBJ1-2; the D is unclear. The V gene's germline CDR1 is SGHAT and CDR2 FQNNGV. V lost 1 base to trimming and J lost 2 bases, with 8 bases between them. The CDR3 length is 14 residues. The CDR3 region is CASSLVGGNYGYTF. The CDR3 DNA sequence: TGTGCCAGCAGCTTAGTAGGCGGCAACTATGGCTACACCTTC. The full variable domain, with the rest looked up from reference TRBV11-2 and TRBJ1-2, is EAGVAQSPRYKIIEKRQSVAFWCNPISGHATLYWYQQILGQGPKLLIQFQNNGVVDDSQLPKDRFSAERLKGVDSTLKIQPAKLEDSAVYLCASSLVGGNYGYTFGSGTRLTVV.

This clone was seen once. The chain couples TRBV6-1 to TRBJ1-5, with D unresolved. Trimming took off 0 bases at V and 5 bases at J, with 8 bases between the two ends. CDR1 is MNHNS, CDR2 SASEGT, per germline. CDR3 size: 14 residues. The CDR3 DNA follows: TGTGCCAGCAGTGAAGCGATTGGAGATCAGCCCCAGCATTTT. This encodes CASSEAIGDQPQHF.